The subject of this entry is one TCR beta chain. The antigen is not known. This specimen belongs to a study of cytomegalovirus exposure and HLA in healthy donors. The PCR made use of 60 Vbeta and 13 Jbeta primers. Some clones are missing from TCRdb's copy, which holds only in-frame ones; the method was immunoSEQ multiplex PCR. Of roughly 120,000 clones in the sample, about 86% are singletons; the top ten hold roughly 2.2%. Study-level results: The Asian-associated ancestry cluster reportedly had fewer N-insertions than the approximately 650-donor mean in a later analysis. It was confirmed in vitro that a few of the CMV-associated chains were specific for CMV antigens.

This sequence originates from a woman aged 25 to 39 in good health and CMV-seronegative. Sequenced: PBMCs.

The CDR3 DNA sequence: TGTGCCAGCAGACCAGGACAGGGTGGTGGCTACACCTTC. Translation gives CASRPGQGGGYTF. This chain uses TRBV6-5 with TRBJ1-2; TRBD1 matches 8 bases. CDR1 is MNHEY and CDR2 is SVGAGI in the germline V gene. The CDR3 spans 13 residues. With 6 bases clipped from V and 7 bases from J, the junction kept 7 bases outside the gene matches.